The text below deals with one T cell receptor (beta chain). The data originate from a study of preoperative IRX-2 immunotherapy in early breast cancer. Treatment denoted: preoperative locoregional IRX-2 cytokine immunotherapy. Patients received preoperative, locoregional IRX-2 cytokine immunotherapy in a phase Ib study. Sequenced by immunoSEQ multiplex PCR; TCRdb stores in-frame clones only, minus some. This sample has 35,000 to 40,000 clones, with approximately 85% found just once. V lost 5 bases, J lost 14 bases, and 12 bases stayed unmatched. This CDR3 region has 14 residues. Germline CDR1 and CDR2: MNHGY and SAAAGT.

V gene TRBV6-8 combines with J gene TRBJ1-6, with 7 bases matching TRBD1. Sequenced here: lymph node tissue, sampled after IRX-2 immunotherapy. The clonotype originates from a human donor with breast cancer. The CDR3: CASSLTGTARSLHF. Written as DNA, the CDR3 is TGTGCCAGCAGTCTAACCGGGACAGCGAGGTCCCTCCACTTT.